This is a list of T cell receptor beta chains from one sample in a study of blood T cell repertoires in COVID-19. The protocol was immunoSEQ multiplex PCR, while the TCRdb copy is restricted to in-frame clones and leaves out a portion. The sample lists about 76,000 clones, 80% to 90% occurring once. Sequences were obtained from peripheral blood. Source of these receptors: a man in his 60s with COVID-19, enrolled during active disease. Both conserved end residues are part of each CDR3. Each record gives: V gene, J gene, clone size, D gene, CDR3 DNA, CDR3 protein. A D gene is named only where the DNA matches it firmly. Only some rows state a clone size, as once, few, many or a class for expanded clones.

V: TRBV15
J: TRBJ2-7
size: NA
D: TRBD1
DNA: TGTGCCACCAGCAGGTCCCCGGGACAGGGGATCGCCTACGAGCAGTACTTC
CDR3: CATSRSPGQGIAYEQYF

V: TRBV6-5
J: TRBJ2-5
size: NA
D: TRBD2
DNA: TGTGCCAGCATGGTAGGGACTAGTTACCAAGAGACCCAGTACTTC
CDR3: CASMVGTSYQETQYF

V: TRBV2
J: TRBJ1-1
size: NA
D: NA
DNA: TGTGCCAGCGAGCCGGGAGGGGCCAACACTGAAGCTTTCTTT
CDR3: CASEPGGANTEAFF

V: TRBV5-3
J: TRBJ2-7
size: NA
D: TRBD2
DNA: TGTGCCAGAAGCTTGTGCATGTGGACTAGCGAGTTTCTAAGCTCCTACGAGCAGTACTTC
CDR3: CARSLCMWTSEFLSSYEQYF

V: TRBV19
J: TRBJ1-6
size: NA
D: TRBD1
DNA: TGTGCCACAACGATTGTCGGGACAGGTATTTCACCCCTCCACTTT
CDR3: CATTIVGTGISPLHF

V: TRBV5-1
J: TRBJ2-2
size: NA
D: NA
DNA: TGCGCCAGCAGCTTCGGTGCGAACACCGGGGAGCTGTTTTTT
CDR3: CASSFGANTGELFF

V: TRBV4-2
J: TRBJ2-7
size: once
D: TRBD2
DNA: TGTGCCAGCAGCCAAGAATCTAGCGGACTATACGAGCAGTACTTC
CDR3: CASSQESSGLYEQYF

V: TRBV29-1
J: TRBJ2-7
size: NA
D: NA
DNA: TGCAGCGTGGTCCGGGACAGGGGGAAACTAGCGGGAGTCGAGCAGTACTTC
CDR3: CSVVRDRGKLAGVEQYF

V: TRBV5-1
J: TRBJ2-3
size: NA
D: TRBD2
DNA: TGCGCCAGCAGCGTAGCGGGAGAAGGTCGCACAGATACGCAGTATTTT
CDR3: CASSVAGEGRTDTQYF

V: TRBV6-6
J: TRBJ2-1
size: NA
D: TRBD1
DNA: TGTGCCAGCAGGACCGGGACAGGGGCGTCCAATGAGCAGTTCTTC
CDR3: CASRTGTGASNEQFF

V: TRBV24-1
J: TRBJ1-2
size: NA
D: NA
DNA: TGTGCCACCAGTGATTTAAGACAGAACTATGGCTACACCTTC
CDR3: CATSDLRQNYGYTF

V: TRBV9
J: TRBJ2-3
size: few
D: TRBD1
DNA: TGTGCCAGCAGCCAATCAGCGAGGACAGGGGACGTGTATACGCAGTATTTT
CDR3: CASSQSARTGDVYTQYF

V: TRBV5-4
J: TRBJ2-5
size: NA
D: NA
DNA: TGTGCCAGCAGCGACGCGGGGCGGGAGACCCAGTACTTC
CDR3: CASSDAGRETQYF

V: TRBV5-7
J: TRBJ1-6
size: few
D: NA
DNA: TGTGCCAGCAGCTTGGCCGCAGATTCACCCCTCCACTTT
CDR3: CASSLAADSPLHF

V: TRBV19
J: TRBJ1-5
size: NA
D: TRBD1
DNA: TGTGCCAGTAAGACAGGGGGCAGGAATCAGCCCCAGCATTTT
CDR3: CASKTGGRNQPQHF

V: TRBV9
J: TRBJ2-5
size: NA
D: TRBD1
DNA: TGTGCCAGCAGCGTAGGGACAGGGGCCCAAGAGACCCAGTACTTC
CDR3: CASSVGTGAQETQYF

V: TRBV15
J: TRBJ1-1
size: NA
D: NA
DNA: TGTGCCACCAGCATCCCAGTCATGAACACTGAAGCTTTCTTT
CDR3: CATSIPVMNTEAFF

V: TRBV5-1
J: TRBJ2-2
size: NA
D: NA
DNA: TGCGCCAGCAGCATAGCGGTCTCCGGGGAGCTGTTTTTT
CDR3: CASSIAVSGELFF

V: TRBV20-1
J: TRBJ2-4
size: NA
D: NA
DNA: TGCAGTGCTAGTTTACAGGGAAACATTCAGTACTTC
CDR3: CSASLQGNIQYF

V: TRBV7-9
J: TRBJ1-2
size: many
D: NA
DNA: TGTGCCAGCAGCTTTAGACAGAGACGTTACAACTATGGCTACACCTTC
CDR3: CASSFRQRRYNYGYTF

V: TRBV19
J: TRBJ1-6
size: NA
D: TRBD1
DNA: TGTGCCAGTAGTATTACAGGGGGCCATCTCTATAATTCACCCCTCCACTTT
CDR3: CASSITGGHLYNSPLHF

V: TRBV6-5
J: TRBJ2-1
size: NA
D: TRBD2
DNA: TGTGCCAGCAGTCCGATAGCGGGGGTGTACAATGAGCAGTTCTTC
CDR3: CASSPIAGVYNEQFF

V: TRBV7-2
J: TRBJ2-7
size: NA
D: NA
DNA: TGTGCCAGCAGCCCCCCCTGGGAGGCCACCTACGAGCAGTACTTC
CDR3: CASSPPWEATYEQYF